Presented here are 16 T cell receptor beta chains from one specimen sequenced in a study of blood T cell repertoires in COVID-19. TCRdb's copy holds only in-frame clones and misses some; the assay was immunoSEQ multiplex PCR. The sample includes 220,000 or so clones, 65% to 85% of them seen just once. The sequenced sample was PBMCs or T cells enriched from blood (not recorded which). Every receptor here comes from a woman in her thirties or forties who had recovered from COVID-19.

The chain carries TRBV27 and TRBJ2-3; TRBD2 matches 8 bases. Looked up from germline, CDR1 is MNHEY and CDR2 is SMNVEV (reference sequence). V was pared by 6 bases and J by 1 base, with 15 bases of the junction left unmatched. This CDR3 is 18 amino acids long. This CDR3 reads CASRGDFKRELGTDTQYF. The CDR3, as DNA: TGTGCCAGCAGAGGAGACTTTAAGCGGGAGTTAGGCACAGATACGCAGTATTTT.

Note on this clone: One end of the junction fails to match germline, which may point to a read error. This rearrangement joins TRBV7-9 to TRBJ1-3; D unresolved. CDR3 length: 12 amino acids. The germline V gene encodes CDR1 SEHNR and CDR2 FQNEAQ (reference sequence). As DNA, the CDR3 is TGCGGCGAGGGTTTCTCTGGAAACACCATATATTTT. Its translation is CGEGFSGNTIYF.

This rearrangement joins TRBV5-8 to TRBJ2-7, with a weak D call TRBD2 (6 bases). The germline V and J ends were trimmed by 1 base and 3 bases, with 11 bases remaining between them. From germline, CDR1 is SGHTS and CDR2 YDEGEE. The CDR3 loop spans 14 amino acids. This CDR3 is CASSLKGLYYEQYF. CDR3 nucleotides: TGTGCCAGCAGCTTGAAGGGACTTTACTACGAGCAGTACTTC.

The CDR3, as DNA: TGTGCCAGCTCACCAGCGGGACAGGGGGGCTATGGCTACACCTTC. Encoded protein: CASSPAGQGGYGYTF. The V call is TRBV18, the J call TRBJ1-2, with 11 bases aligning to TRBD1. V lost 2 bases, J lost 4 bases, and 3 bases stayed unmatched. Germline CDR1 reads KGHSH; CDR2 reads LQKENI. This CDR3 spans 15 amino acids.

The V and J genes are TRBV28 and TRBJ2-5, with a possible D match to TRBD1 (5 bases). The CDR3 loop spans 14 amino acids. The germline V gene encodes CDR1 MDHEN and CDR2 SYDVKM. The ends were cut back, 1 base at V and 5 bases at J, with 11 bases in the middle. The CDR3 is CASSLYTAGETQYF. DNA for the CDR3: TGTGCCAGCAGTTTATATACCGCAGGGGAGACCCAGTACTTC. The whole variable domain, filled in from reference TRBV28 and TRBJ2-5, reads DVKVTQSSRYLVKRTGEKVFLECVQDMDHENMFWYRQDPGLGLRLIYFSYDVKMKEKGDIPEGYSVSREKKERFSLILESASTNQTSMYLCASSLYTAGETQYFGPGTRLLVL.

The chain recombines TRBV7-6 with TRBJ2-3; 9 bases fit TRBD2. Germline-derived CDR1 and CDR2 are SGHVS and FNYEAQ. Trimming at V came to 0 bases and at J to 6 bases, leaving 10 bases not matched to a gene. The length of the CDR3 is 17 residues. Here the CDR3 reads CASSLAGREGIPDTQYF. The CDR3 bases are TGTGCCAGCAGCTTAGCTGGGCGGGAGGGCATCCCCGATACGCAGTATTTT.

This chain joins TRBV5-4 and TRBJ1-2; D is ambiguous. The germline CDR1 and CDR2 sequences are SGHNT and YYREEE (reference sequence). This CDR3 has 14 residues. Trimming took off 4 bases at V and 3 bases at J, with 13 bases between the two ends. The CDR3 loop reads CASSERAGDYGYTF. CDR3 bases: TGTGCCAGCAGCGAGAGGGCAGGAGACTATGGCTACACCTTC.

This chain joins TRBV7-9 and TRBJ2-4; possible D gene TRBD2, 6 bases. V was shortened by 3 bases and J by 1 base, with 7 bases between the two germline ends. CDR3 size: 14 residues. The germline gives CDR1 SEHNR, CDR2 FQNEAQ (reference sequence). The CDR3 here is CASSFRGAKNIQYF. In nucleotides, the CDR3 is TGTGCCAGCAGCTTTCGGGGGGCCAAAAACATTCAGTACTTC. Variable domain in full (rest from reference TRBV7-9 and TRBJ2-4): DTGVSQNPRHKITKRGQNVTFRCDPISEHNRLYWYRQTLGQGPEFLTYFQNEAQLEKSRLLSDRFSAERPKGSFSTLEIQRTEQGDSAMYLCASSFRGAKNIQYFGAGTRLSVL.

The J gene is TRBJ1-2, the V gene TRBV10-3, with 7 bases aligning to TRBD1. This CDR3 region has 11 residues. The trim removed 3 bases at V and 14 bases at J, leaving 6 bases unmatched. Looked up from germline, CDR1 is ENHRY and CDR2 is SYGVKD. The CDR3 sequence: CAISDGTASTF. The CDR3, as DNA: TGTGCCATCAGTGACGGGACAGCTTCAACCTTC.

This sequence joins TRBV28 and TRBJ1-5; tentatively, D is TRBD1 (6 bases). CDR3 length: 13 amino acids. With 4 bases removed from V and 4 bases from J, the gap between germline ends came to 8 bases. Per germline, CDR1 MDHEN and CDR2 SYDVKM. The CDR3 is CASSWTVNQPQHF. Here the CDR3 DNA reads TGTGCCAGCAGTTGGACAGTGAATCAGCCCCAGCATTTT.

The chain links TRBV19 to TRBJ2-1; TRBD2 might be the D (5 bases). The CDR3 spans 14 residues. V dropped 8 bases and J dropped 6 bases, with 17 bases sitting between them. Germline V gives CDR1 LNHDA, CDR2 SQIVND (reference sequence). In DNA form, the CDR3 reads TGTGCCAGTCGGCATATAGGCGGGTCCAATGAGCAGTTCTTC. As protein: CASRHIGGSNEQFF.

This chain uses TRBV4-1 with TRBJ1-3; the match to TRBD1 covers 7 bases. Germline CDR1 is MGHRA and CDR2 is YSYEKL. V shed 2 bases and J 2 bases; nucleotides not matched to a gene: 15. CDR3 length: 19 residues. The DNA of the CDR3 is TGCGCCAGCAGCCAACTCCTGAAGACAGGGTGGTCCGCTGGAAACACCATATATTTT. Its translation is CASSQLLKTGWSAGNTIYF.

The chain recombines TRBV5-1 with TRBJ1-1; 10 bases fit TRBD1. The germline V gene has CDR1 SGHRS and CDR2 YFSETQ. There are 14 residues in the CDR3. V shed 4 bases, J shed 6 bases, and the junction held 6 bases outside the gene matches. The CDR3 DNA is TGCGCCAGCAGCGACTGGGGGACAGGGGCTGAAGCTTTCTTT. Its translation is CASSDWGTGAEAFF.

The rearrangement joins TRBV6-1 to TRBJ1-4; D might be TRBD1 (5 bases). V dropped 4 bases and J dropped 3 bases, with 15 bases sitting between them. CDR3 length: 16 residues. CDR1 is MNHNS and CDR2 is SASEGT in the germline V gene. CDR3 sequence (DNA): TGTGCCAGCAGTGCCACTTTCCGGGACTCTAATGAAAAACTGTTTTTT. The encoded protein is CASSATFRDSNEKLFF.

V usage is TRBV30 and J usage is TRBJ2-3; D call uncertain. Germline loops: CDR1 GTSNPN, CDR2 SVGIG (reference sequence). V gave up 2 bases and J gave up 4 bases, with 10 bases separating them. The CDR3 extends over 13 amino acids. This CDR3 reads CAWSTPNSDTQYF. The CDR3 DNA reads as TGTGCCTGGAGTACTCCTAATTCAGATACGCAGTATTTT.

This sequence joins TRBV30 and TRBJ1-2, with D tentatively TRBD1 (6 bases). The CDR3 sequence is 13 residues long. Germline V gene lookup returns CDR1 GTSNPN and CDR2 SVGIG (reference sequence). Trimming took 3 bases from V and 3 from J, leaving 11 bases between them. The CDR3 DNA reads as TGTGCCTGGAGCAAAGACAGGTACTATGGCTACACCTTC. Translation: CAWSKDRYYGYTF.